Below are 9 T cell receptor beta chains sequenced from a single sample in a study of blood T cell repertoires in COVID-19. Produced via immunoSEQ multiplex PCR; TCRdb's table is partial and in-frame only. Of 210,000 or so clones in the sample, about 89% were seen once. Material: peripheral blood. These receptors were obtained from a man aged 40-55 years with acute or convalescent COVID-19.

This clone was detected only once. V and J are TRBV5-1 and TRBJ1-2, with a tentative D call TRBD1 (5 bases). CDR1 is SGHRS and CDR2 is YFSETQ in the germline V gene. The CDR3 totals 15 residues. Deletions cut 0 bases from V and 3 bases from J, with 12 bases between. The CDR3 coding sequence is TGCGCCAGCAGCTTGGTCGGGGGTTTGGACTATGGCTACACCTTC. This codes for CASSLVGGLDYGYTF.

The V call is TRBV7-8, the J call TRBJ2-5, with 10 bases matching TRBD1. Germline V gene data show CDR1 as SGHVS and CDR2 as FQNEAQ. Trimming cost V 5 bases and J 3 bases; bases outside gene matches: 9. The CDR3 sequence is 16 residues long. The CDR3 region has the DNA TGTGCCAGCAGCCCCGCTGTAGGACAGGGGGAAGAGACCCAGTACTTC. It encodes CASSPAVGQGEETQYF.

V gene TRBV18 combines with J gene TRBJ1-5; D is unresolved. The CDR3 has 14 amino acids. Per the germline V gene, CDR1 is KGHSH and CDR2 is LQKENI. Trimming removed 3 bases at V and 2 bases at J, with 8 bases between. CDR3 bases: TGTGCCAGCTCACCCCTACGGGGCAATCAGCCCCAGCATTTT. Translated: CASSPLRGNQPQHF.

V and J are TRBV4-3 and TRBJ2-5, with TRBD2 identical over 10 bases. The germline V gene encodes CDR1 LGHNA and CDR2 YSLEER. V lost 0 bases to trimming and J lost 5 bases; unmatched junction nucleotides: 9. The CDR3 contains 17 residues. CDR3 loop: CASSQDRSVLAGETQYF. The CDR3 DNA reads as TGCGCCAGCAGCCAAGATCGGTCGGTACTAGCGGGGGAGACCCAGTACTTC.

V gene TRBV3-1 (or the pseudogene TRBV3-2) combines with J gene TRBJ2-3, with 8 bases lining up with TRBD2. V gave up 4 bases and J gave up 2 bases; unmatched junction bases: 5. The CDR3 extends over 15 amino acids. Germline CDR1 LGHDT, CDR2 YNNKEL (reference sequence). The CDR3 sequence is CASSPGTRITDTQYF. The DNA of the CDR3 is TGTGCCAGCAGCCCCGGGACTAGGATCACAGATACGCAGTATTTT.

In DNA, the CDR3 is TGTGCCAGCAGTTTCTCCGGGACAGCCAATCAGCCCCAGCATTTT. Encoded protein: CASSFSGTANQPQHF. The chain uses TRBV2 and TRBJ1-5; 7 positions agree with TRBD1. The CDR3 sequence is 15 residues long. In germline, CDR1 is SNHLY, CDR2 FYNNEI. J was trimmed by 3 bases and V by 5 bases; bases with no gene match: 7.

The CDR3 spells CASSPRTENTEAFF. For the CDR3, the DNA is TGTGCCAGCTCACCGAGGACAGAGAACACTGAAGCTTTCTTT. The chain is built from TRBV18 and TRBJ1-1, with D possibly TRBD1 on 6 matching bases. This CDR3 spans 14 amino acids. The V gene lost 3 bases and the J gene lost 1 base, with 9 bases spanning the gap. In germline, CDR1 is KGHSH, CDR2 LQKENI. The whole variable domain, filled in from reference TRBV18 and TRBJ1-1, reads NAGVMQNPRHLVRRRGQEARLRCSPMKGHSHVYWYRQLPEEGLKFMVYLQKENIIDESGMPKERFSAEFPKEGPSILRIQQVVRGDSAAYFCASSPRTENTEAFFGQGTRLTVV.

This chain joins TRBV6-1 and TRBJ1-2; D call uncertain. Trimming removed 0 bases from V and 4 bases from J, with 9 bases in between. Germline CDR1 MNHNS, CDR2 SASEGT. There are 14 residues in the CDR3. The CDR3 coding sequence is TGTGCCAGCAGTGAAGCGAGCCCTAGCTATGGCTACACCTTC. Translating it yields CASSEASPSYGYTF.

The V call is TRBV12-5, the J call TRBJ1-5, with TRBD1 matching over 9 bases. CDR3 length: 16 residues. The germline CDR1 and CDR2 sequences are LGHNT and FRNRAP. V shed 6 bases and J 4 bases; nucleotides not matched to a gene: 10. Here the CDR3 DNA reads TGTGCTAGTGGCCCCGCCCGGACAGGGGAGAATCAGCCCCAGCATTTT. This sequence encodes CASGPARTGENQPQHF.